This TCR beta chain was sequenced for a study of cytomegalovirus exposure and HLA in healthy donors (dated by TCRdb to 2015 to 2018). Broadly, across the study: An earlier analysis of 550 to 700 of the donors reported roughly 300 Gb of sequence data and 100 million to 140 million unique TCR beta sequences from some 180 million T cells. Approximately 330 gigabases of sequencing data and roughly 80 million unique TCR sequences made up an early release that covered fewer than 650 HLA-typed donors. The genetic ancestry cluster associated with self-reported Caucasian donors included 81% of the approximately 430 genotyped donors. The study aimed to test whether signatures of past pathogen exposure could be identified by cataloging public T cell receptors. The study used immunosequencing to profile the T cell repertoires of several hundred subjects and linked those repertoires to cytomegalovirus serostatus. Along with the roughly 710-subject first cohort, a separate validation cohort of around 120 different subjects was used. To predict cytomegalovirus infection status, the study brought together high-throughput TCR immunosequencing, statistical association of individual TCRs with disease status, and machine learning. A later analysis re-examined previously published TCR beta repertoires from 610 or so donors and added high-resolution HLA genotyping to investigate patterns of TCR occurrence. Rather than drawing on any new phenotypic data, the later analysis identified candidate immune exposures from TCR beta sequences and the way those sequences occurred across donors. To decide whether each TCR beta V gene segment behaved as functional or pseudogenic, an earlier analysis of fewer than 750 of the donors relied on high-throughput TCR beta sequencing. Donor age, sex, ethnicity and CMV serostatus were compiled alongside the repertoire data. A later genetic analysis took genome-wide SNP genotypes for about 65% of the roughly 670 donors and used that subset as a discovery cohort. All discovery cohort repertoires had been generated on a single sequencing platform. Class I and class II HLA loci were covered by the typing at four-digit resolution. Typing coverage varied by locus: roughly 629-640 donors for A, B, C, DRB1 and DQB1; 500 to 550 for DQA1; approximately 570 for DPA1; about 450 for DPB1. A handful of DR-DQ haplotypes were handled as single units for association and clustering because linkage in the cohort was strong. Across some 400 genotyped donors of the cohort, an average of approximately 240,000 unique TCR beta nucleotide sequences per donor were sequenced, and approximately 17% of those sequences were non-productive. Study-wide conclusions, independent of this receptor: The only immune exposure information available for the cohort was CMV serostatus. When HLA alleles, especially DR and DQ, strongly co-occurred, attributing TCR associations to individual alleles was difficult. Most TCR sequences were observed very rarely across donors, whereas some public TCRs were present in many individuals. The sequencing pipeline was judged likely to have produced a cluster of highly shared sequence variants as a technical artifact. Because counts were too low, roughly 17 rarely observed V segments, including chromosome 9 orphons, were left out of the earlier analysis of 587 of the donors. The presence/absence analyses assumed that sequencing depth was roughly uniform across donors, and that assumption may not be true. Cytomegalovirus status was reported to be diagnosed by the classifier with high specificity and sensitivity in both the original and validation cohorts. Several of the top co-occurrence clusters appeared to be linked to parvovirus B19, influenza, CMV and Epstein-Barr virus, according to a later analysis. The 87-base-pair reads could not distinguish some IMGT-functional V segments, including TRBV6-2 and TRBV6-3, so those segments were excluded. Only TCR beta chains were sequenced in this cohort, and the absence of alpha or paired-chain data limited detectable features. In the study, 150 to 200 TCR beta chains were listed as associated with cytomegalovirus. A further reported finding was that TCR beta sequences accurately predicted the HLA-A and HLA-B alleles for most subjects in the first cohort. Because HLA typing was unavailable for some donors at each locus, only the typed subset was used in association tests. A later analysis found that most CMV-associated TCR beta chains appeared HLA-restricted, with HLA associations seemingly driven largely by CMV exposure. The authors suggested that the approach could potentially be generalized to other disease states and immunological phenotypes. Correlated functional status among segregating V segments might reflect linkage disequilibrium, but an unknown experimental factor could not be ruled out. In a later genetic analysis, fewer N-insertions in productive TCRs were reported among donors in an Asian-associated ancestry cluster than the roughly 700-donor mean. A later analysis found that HLA-associated TCR beta chains were more clonally expanded and had lower generation probabilities than equally common non-associated chains. At a false discovery rate of 0.05, a later analysis linked around 17,000 TCR beta sequences to specific HLA alleles. A few of the identified cytomegalovirus-associated TCR beta chains were confirmed in vitro to be specific for cytomegalovirus antigens. According to a later analysis, TCR association rates differed among HLA loci, with DRB1 alleles showing the most associated TCRs and HLA-C alleles showing the fewest. In a later genetic analysis, a missense DCLRE1C variant was associated with V-gene and J-gene trimming of TCR beta chains, and the association was replicated in an independent cohort. An earlier analysis of approximately 540 of the donors showed that most TCR beta V segments appeared in productive rearrangements either about 87% or about 30% of the time, which broadly matched IMGT annotations.

CDR1 and CDR2 were assigned from the germline V gene as SQVTM and ANQGSEA. CDR3 length: 11 amino acids, cysteine to phenylalanine. Here the CDR3 DNA is all that survives: 33 bases in frame from base 1. The cohort comprised some 700 healthy bone marrow donors. All cohort members were sampled while nominally healthy, although unrecorded immune exposures were likely present. The donor was CMV seropositive and belonged to the group of about 290 seropositive cohort members. Each donor provided a peripheral blood sample, and peripheral blood mononuclear cells were used for TCR beta sequencing. Genomic DNA was extracted from the blood cell samples with the Qiagen DNeasy Blood Extraction Kit. This clone was counted a few times. No antigen is known for it. Per-base qualities were not stored, and no clone one base away is much larger. The library was built by means of the immunoSEQ multiplex PCR assay. For the multiplex PCR, a mixture combining 60 forward primers for TCR Vbeta segments and 13 reverse primers for TCR Jbeta segments was used. The CDR3 region of rearranged TCR beta genes was amplified from genomic DNA by a multiplex PCR assay. On the Illumina HiSeq System, the amplified TCR beta libraries were sequenced as 87-base-pair reads. In the original analysis: A later analysis counted some 80 million unique TCR beta chains across the approximately 700 repertoires, and 10 million to 12 million of these chains were shared by at least two donors. A nearest-neighbor algorithm error-corrected the raw reads and collapsed the reads into unique sequences, merging closely related sequences to remove PCR and sequencing errors. V, D and J gene segments were assigned by aligning CDR3 sequences to IMGT reference sequences. For a sequence to be retained, a match of at least six nucleotides was required to both a V gene segment and a J gene segment. A rearrangement counted as productive if the CDR3 had no stop codons and remained in frame with V and J, and every other rearrangement counted as non-productive. CDR3 was defined according to IMGT convention as the region running from the second conserved V-encoded cysteine to the conserved J-encoded phenylalanine. The earlier analysis of about 500 of the donors excluded sequences that lacked an unambiguous match to a single V gene segment. In an earlier analysis of several hundred of the donors, V segments were called functional above 56.7% productive rearrangements and were called segregating when the between-donor standard deviation exceeded 5%. A statistical classification framework was developed to diagnose cytomegalovirus status using the catalog of TCR beta chain sequences. In a later analysis, TCR nucleotide sequences were compared against IMGT/GENE-DB human TR gene sequences so that V and J genes could be assigned. Using the TCRdist pipeline, a later analysis assigned CDR3 sequences along with most-parsimonious VDJ recombination scenarios. In a later analysis, every TCR beta chain was defined by the combination of its CDR3 amino acid sequence and its V-gene family, and reads without a unique V-gene family were dropped. As a way to deal with suspected cross-contamination and a sequencing artifact, a later analysis dropped 500 to 700 nucleotide sequences that were highly shared and had low generation probability. A later analysis calculated a clonal expansion index for each public chain from normalized within-repertoire ranks of inferred template counts. Generation probabilities in a later analysis came from a VDJ recombination model fitted to out-of-frame rearrangements, and those results were checked against IGoR. In a later analysis, hypergeometric tests were used to score TCR-TCR, TCR-HLA and TCR-CMV co-occurrence, with a repertoire-size bias correction applied to TCR pairs. To estimate false discovery rates, a later analysis permuted the HLA or CMV assignments 20 times. A later analysis grouped co-occurring TCRs with DBSCAN, adding TCRdist sequence similarity when clustering within HLA-allele-positive subsets. Repertoires with fewer than 30,000 or more than 120,000 public chains, plus five repertoires with anomalous nucleotide sharing, were excluded from co-occurrence clustering. TCRdb obtained this table from immuneACCESS and retained in-frame rearrangements with V and J assigned. These tables miss some clones; where compared with another copy, unresolved V genes account for less than half of the shortfall, and the remainder is unexplained. The V and J calls and clone size were taken over from that table, and D and trimming were inferred from the DNA. The sample yields some 120,000 clones; under 85% were counted once. Around 4.2% of the sample comes from the top ten.

The receptor was derived from a woman in her 50s in good health and CMV-seropositive. The sample comprised PBMCs. The chain links TRBV29-1 with TRBJ1-5, with 7 middle bases fitting TRBD1. The DNA reads as follows: TGCAACCATCCAGGGGGGAAGCCCCAGCATTTT. Its translation reads: CNHPGGKPQHF.